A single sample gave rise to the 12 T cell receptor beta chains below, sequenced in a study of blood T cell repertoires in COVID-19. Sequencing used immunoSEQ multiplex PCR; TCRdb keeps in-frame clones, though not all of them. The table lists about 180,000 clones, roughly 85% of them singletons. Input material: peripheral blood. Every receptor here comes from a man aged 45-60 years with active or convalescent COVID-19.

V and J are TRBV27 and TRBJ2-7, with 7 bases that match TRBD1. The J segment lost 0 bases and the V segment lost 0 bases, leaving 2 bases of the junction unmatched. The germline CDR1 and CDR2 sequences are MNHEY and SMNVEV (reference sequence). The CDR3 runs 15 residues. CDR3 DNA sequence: TGTGCCAGCAGTTTATCCAGGGACAGCTCCTACGAGCAGTACTTC. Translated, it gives CASSLSRDSSYEQYF.

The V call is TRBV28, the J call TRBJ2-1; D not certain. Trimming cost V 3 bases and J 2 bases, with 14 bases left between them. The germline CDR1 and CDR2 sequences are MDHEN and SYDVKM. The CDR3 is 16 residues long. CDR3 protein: CASSFNGESAYNEQFF. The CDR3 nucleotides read TGTGCCAGCAGTTTCAACGGAGAGAGCGCCTACAATGAGCAGTTCTTC.

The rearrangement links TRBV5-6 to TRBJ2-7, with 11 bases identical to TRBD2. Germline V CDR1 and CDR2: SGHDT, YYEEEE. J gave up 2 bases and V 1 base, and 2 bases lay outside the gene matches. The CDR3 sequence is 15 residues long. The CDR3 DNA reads TGTGCCAGCAGCTTGACGGGACTAGCGGCCTACGAGCAGTACTTC. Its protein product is CASSLTGLAAYEQYF.

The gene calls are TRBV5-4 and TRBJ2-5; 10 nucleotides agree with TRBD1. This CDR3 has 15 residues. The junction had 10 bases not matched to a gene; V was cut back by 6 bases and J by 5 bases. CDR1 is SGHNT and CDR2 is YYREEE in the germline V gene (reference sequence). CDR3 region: CASNSGQGDLETQYF. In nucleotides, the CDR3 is TGTGCCAGCAACTCAGGACAGGGGGATTTGGAGACCCAGTACTTC.

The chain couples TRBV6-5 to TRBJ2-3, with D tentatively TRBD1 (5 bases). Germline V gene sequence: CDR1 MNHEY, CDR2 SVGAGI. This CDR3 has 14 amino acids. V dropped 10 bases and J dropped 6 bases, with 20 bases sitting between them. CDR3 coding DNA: TGTGCCACCCTAACTGACAGCATGGGGGATACGCAGTATTTT. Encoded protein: CATLTDSMGDTQYF.

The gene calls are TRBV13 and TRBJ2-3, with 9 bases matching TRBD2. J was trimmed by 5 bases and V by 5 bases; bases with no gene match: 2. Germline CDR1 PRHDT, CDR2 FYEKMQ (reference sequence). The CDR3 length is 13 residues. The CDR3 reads CASSPRGGDTQYF. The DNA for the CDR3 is TGTGCCAGCAGCCCGCGGGGGGGAGATACGCAGTATTTT.

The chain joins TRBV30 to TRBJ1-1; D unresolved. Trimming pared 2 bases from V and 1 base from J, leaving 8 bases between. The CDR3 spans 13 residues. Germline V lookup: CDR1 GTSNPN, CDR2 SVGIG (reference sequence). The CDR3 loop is CAWSLPGNTEAFF. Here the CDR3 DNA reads TGTGCCTGGAGTCTCCCCGGGAACACTGAAGCTTTCTTT.

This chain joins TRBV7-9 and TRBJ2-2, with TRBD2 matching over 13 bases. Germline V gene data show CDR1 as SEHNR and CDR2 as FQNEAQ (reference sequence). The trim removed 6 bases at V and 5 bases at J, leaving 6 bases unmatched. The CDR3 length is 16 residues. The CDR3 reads CASRSGLAGETGELFF. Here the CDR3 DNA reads TGTGCCAGCAGATCCGGACTAGCGGGAGAGACCGGGGAGCTGTTTTTT.

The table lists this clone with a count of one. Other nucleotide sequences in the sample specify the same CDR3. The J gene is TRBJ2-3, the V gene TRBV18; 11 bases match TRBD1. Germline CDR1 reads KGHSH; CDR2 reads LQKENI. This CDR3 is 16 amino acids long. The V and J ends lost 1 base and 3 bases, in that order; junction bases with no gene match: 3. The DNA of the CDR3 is TGTGCCAGCTCACCACTTGGGACAGGGGGTACAGATACGCAGTATTTT. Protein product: CASSPLGTGGTDTQYF.

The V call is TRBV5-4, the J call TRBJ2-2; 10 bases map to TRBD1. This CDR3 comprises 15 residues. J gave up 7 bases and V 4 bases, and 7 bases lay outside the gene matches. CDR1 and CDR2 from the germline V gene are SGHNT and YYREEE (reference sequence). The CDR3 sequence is CASSLRDRGNGELFF. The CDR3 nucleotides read TGTGCCAGCAGCCTCCGGGACAGGGGTAACGGGGAGCTGTTTTTT.

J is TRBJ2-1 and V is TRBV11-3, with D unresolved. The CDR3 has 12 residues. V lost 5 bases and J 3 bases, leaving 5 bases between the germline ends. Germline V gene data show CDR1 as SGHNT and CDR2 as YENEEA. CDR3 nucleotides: TGTGCCAGCAGCCTCAGCTACAATGAGCAGTTCTTC. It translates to CASSLSYNEQFF.

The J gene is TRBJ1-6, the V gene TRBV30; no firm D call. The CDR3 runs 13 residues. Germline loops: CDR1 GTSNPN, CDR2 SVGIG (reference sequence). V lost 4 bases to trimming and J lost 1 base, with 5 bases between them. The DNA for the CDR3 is TGTGCCTGGACACAGTCCTATAATTCACCCCTCCACTTT. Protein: CAWTQSYNSPLHF.